The 2 T cell receptor beta chains given below trace back to one sample, sequenced in a study of T cells in Graves' hyperthyroidism and ophthalmopathy. Researchers took RNA transcripts and amplified the TCR beta CDR3 regions from them. A first-round RT-PCR of the TCR CDR3 used the HTBI primer set. TCRdb passed the multiplex PCR reads through MiXCR, listing each CDR3 protein once. The sample records some 510,000 distinct CDR3 sequences, roughly 46% being singletons. The source material was peripheral blood or thyroid tissue (not recorded which). The receptors here all came from a woman under 30 with Graves' hyperthyroidism.

This clonotype occurred once. V usage is TRBV7-2 and J usage is TRBJ2-5; 10 nucleotides agree with TRBD2. CDR1 is SGHTA, CDR2 FQGNSA, per germline. V dropped 5 bases and J dropped 5; count of bases not matched to a gene: 14. CDR3 length: 17 amino acids. As DNA, the CDR3 is TGTGCCAGCAGCCAAGACTGGTCTAGCGGGAGTGGGGAGACCCAGTACTTC. Translation gives CASSQDWSSGSGETQYF.

The chain carries TRBV6-6 and TRBJ1-6; D is unresolved. The CDR3 has 15 amino acids. The germline V gene has CDR1 MNHNY and CDR2 SVGAGI (reference sequence). The V and J ends lost 4 bases and 5 bases respectively, with 12 bases between them. CDR3 loop: CASSSTRTDNSPLHF. CDR3 nucleotides: TGTGCCAGCAGTTCTACCCGGACGGATAATTCACCCCTCCACTTT.